Many counts were recorded for the clone carrying this T cell receptor (beta chain). A much more abundant neighbour one base away suggests this may be a read error. A single record per CDR3 protein comes from TCRdb applying MiXCR to the PCR reads. The sample has about 12,000 distinct CDR3 sequences, around 56% seen once. This record belongs to a study of tumor-infiltrating lymphocytes in oesophageal squamous cell carcinoma. CDR3 size: 14 residues. The clonotype originates from a female donor with esophageal squamous cell carcinoma. The chain uses TRBV12-3 or TRBV12-4 and TRBJ2-1; a possible D gene is TRBD2 (5 bases). The J call could be wrong; TRBJ2-7 is a better fit for the DNA end. Sequencing was done on a sample of esophageal tumor tissue. CDR3 protein: CASSLRGSYNEQYF. The CDR3 DNA follows: TGTGCCAGCAGTTTACGCGGGTCGTACAATGAGCAGTACTTC.